These 5 T cell receptor beta chains were all obtained from the same sample, sequenced in a study of blood T cells in healthy people across ages. With a J-beta primer mix and a sample-barcoded 5' primer, a second PCR ran about 7 to 12 cycles. TCRdb called the 5' RACE reads again in MiXCR, with one record for every CDR3 protein. The data show about 1.6 million distinct CDR3 sequences, about 35% seen once. The sequenced sample consisted of blood. These receptors were obtained from a woman in her twenties or thirties in good health.

The chain links TRBV2 to TRBJ2-7, with 10 bases fitting TRBD1. The CDR3 loop spans 15 amino acids. V shed 5 bases, J shed 3 bases, and the junction held 7 bases outside the gene matches. The germline V gene has CDR1 SNHLY and CDR2 FYNNEI. In nucleotides, the CDR3 is TGTGCCAGCAGTCCATTGACAGGGGGCGGCTACGAGCAGTACTTC. Translation gives CASSPLTGGGYEQYF.

The chain carries TRBV20-1 and TRBJ2-7; no reliable D call. V gave up 2 bases and J gave up 1 base, with 6 bases separating them. The CDR3 extends over 12 amino acids. Germline CDR1 reads DFQATT; CDR2 reads SNEGSKA (reference sequence). The CDR3 loop is CSARLGSYEQYF. In DNA, the CDR3 is TGCAGTGCTAGACTAGGGTCCTACGAGCAGTACTTC.

This clonotype showed up just once. This sequence joins TRBV27 and TRBJ1-5, with a weak D call TRBD1 (6 bases). V lost 7 bases and J 2 bases, leaving 9 bases between the germline ends. This CDR3 is 13 amino acids long. The germline V gene has CDR1 MNHEY and CDR2 SMNVEV (reference sequence). The CDR3 DNA is TGTGCCAGCAAAGGGGGAGGCAATCAGCCCCAGCATTTT. Amino acid sequence: CASKGGGNQPQHF.

The rearrangement joins TRBV5-6 to TRBJ2-5; D possibly matches TRBD1 or TRBD2 (5 bases each). V lost 4 bases and J lost 5, with 12 bases in between. Looked up from germline, CDR1 is SGHDT and CDR2 is YYEEEE. The CDR3 loop spans 13 amino acids. CDR3 region: CASSRGEGETQYF. CDR3 DNA: TGTGCCAGCAGCCGGGGCGAAGGTGAGACCCAGTACTTC.

This clonotype was counted only a few times. The chain combines TRBV5-1 with TRBJ2-4; D call uncertain. Per germline, CDR1 SGHRS and CDR2 YFSETQ. The length of the CDR3 is 16 residues. Trimming took 0 bases from V and 3 from J, leaving 13 bases between them. The CDR3 sequence is CASSLGLTENKNIQYF. As DNA, the CDR3 is TGCGCCAGCAGCTTGGGTCTGACCGAAAACAAAAACATTCAGTACTTC.